These T cell receptor beta chains were read from a single sample in a study of Graves' ophthalmopathy and Graves' hyperthyroidism. TCRdb processed the multiplex PCR reads anew with MiXCR; each CDR3 protein has one entry. The sample records 900,000 to 1,200,000 distinct CDR3 sequences, about two fifths being singletons. The sequencing sample was made of peripheral blood or thyroid tissue (not recorded which). These receptor sequences come from an adult man with Graves' hyperthyroidism. Both conserved end residues are part of each CDR3. Each record gives: CDR3 length, clone size, J gene, D gene, V gene, CDR3 protein, CDR3 DNA. D genes are given only for firm matches. The size field is filled for only some rows; it gives once, few, many or a size class.

16 many TRBJ1-5 TRBD1 TRBV10-3 CAISESKTGSGQPQHF TGTGCCATCAGTGAATCTAAGACAGGGTCCGGTCAGCCCCAGCATTTT
13 - TRBJ2-2 - TRBV24-1 CATRNTGTGELFF TGTGCCACCAGGAACACCGGGACCGGGGAGCTGTTTTTT
13 - TRBJ1-4 TRBD1 TRBV20-1 CSAIQGANEKLFF TGCAGTGCGATACAGGGGGCTAATGAAAAACTGTTTTTT
12 - TRBJ1-1 - TRBV29-1 CSVGIGGLKLFF TGCAGCGTTGGGATTGGGGGGCTGAAGCTTTTCTTT
13 few TRBJ1-1 - TRBV20-1 CSAGRPAGAEAFF TGCAGTGCTGGCCGGCCCGCTGGCGCTGAAGCTTTCTTT
9 - TRBJ2-5 - TRBV10-3 CAISESTSF TGTGCCATCAGTGAATCCACCTCCTTC
19 - TRBJ1-6 - TRBV6-5 CASSYSVLNPQGLNSPLHF TGTGCTAGCAGTTACTCGGTCCTCAACCCGCAGGGGCTGAACTCACCCCTCCACTTT
16 - TRBJ2-7 - TRBV19 CASTYGTTPSSYEQYF TGTGCCAGCACTTATGGGACGACTCCGAGCTCCTACGAGCAGTACTTC
14 - TRBJ2-5 TRBD2 TRBV9 CASSPRQRGETQYF TGTGCCAGCAGCCCAAGACAGCGGGGAGAGACCCAGTACTTC
11 many TRBJ1-1 - TRBV19 CASTIGVSAFF TGTGCCAGTACGATCGGGGTATCGGCTTTCTTT
14 - TRBJ1-1 - TRBV5-8 CASTSTAMNTEAFF TGTGCCAGCACCTCGACAGCGATGAACACTGAAGCTTTCTTT
15 - TRBJ2-5 TRBD1 TRBV6-5 CASSASGTGQETQYF TGTGCCAGCAGTGCCAGCGGGACAGGGCAAGAGACCCAGTACTTC
16 - TRBJ1-4 TRBD1 TRBV6-2/TRBV6-3 CASHRRGPSTNEKLFF TGTGCCAGCCACCGTAGGGGGCCTTCAACTAATGAAAAACTGTTTTTT
14 - TRBJ1-2 - TRBV9 CASSVQGGVYGYTF TGTGCCAGCAGCGTACAGGGAGGGGTCTATGGCTACACCTTC
12 - TRBJ2-2 - TRBV20-1 CSARANTGELFF TGCAGTGCTAGAGCTAATACCGGGGAGCTGTTTTTT
13 - TRBJ1-2 - TRBV29-1 CSSEVGTGYGYTF TGCAGCAGTGAAGTGGGGACGGGTTATGGCTACACCTTC
17 - TRBJ1-5 TRBD1 TRBV28 CASRTEGQGIYFQPQHF TGTGCCAGCAGGACTGAGGGACAGGGCATTTACTTTCAGCCCCAGCATTTT
13 many TRBJ2-7 TRBD1 TRBV12-3/TRBV12-4 CASSGDRSYEQYF TGTGCCAGCAGTGGGGACAGGTCCTACGAGCAGTACTTC
14 - TRBJ1-1 - TRBV7-3 CASSLMQGFTEAFF TGTGCCAGCAGCTTAATGCAGGGTTTCACTGAAGCTTTCTTT
13 many TRBJ1-1 - TRBV10-3 CAITGDENTEAFF TGTGCCATCACAGGCGATGAGAACACTGAAGCTTTCTTT
14 - TRBJ2-7 - TRBV10-2 CASSTRGTEYEQYF TGCGCCAGCAGCACTCGGGGGACTGAATACGAGCAGTACTTC
17 - TRBJ2-6 - TRBV7-2 CASSLFGSSEGANVLTF TGTGCCAGCAGCTTATTTGGTAGTAGCGAAGGGGCCAACGTCCTGACTTTC
15 - TRBJ2-7 - TRBV6-1 CASSEADGSFYEQYF TGTGCCAGCAGTGAAGCTGATGGCAGCTTCTACGAGCAGTACTTC
16 - TRBJ2-7 TRBD1 TRBV10-3 CASSYRRTGLAYEQYF TGTGCCAGCAGTTATCGACGGACAGGCCTCGCCTACGAGCAGTACTTC
14 - TRBJ2-7 TRBD1 TRBV7-9 CASSFTGGGDEQYF TGTGCCAGCAGCTTTACAGGGGGCGGCGACGAGCAGTACTTC
15 many TRBJ1-6 TRBD1 TRBV2 CASSEETGNNSPLHF TGTGCCAGCAGTGAAGAGACAGGGAATAATTCACCCCTCCACTTT
12 - TRBJ1-1 TRBD1 TRBV29-1 CSVQGDQAEAFF TGCAGCGTACAGGGGGACCAAGCTGAAGCTTTCTTT
15 - TRBJ2-7 TRBD2 TRBV10-3 CASSLSAGAHYEQYF TGTGCCAGCAGTTTGTCAGCGGGAGCTCACTACGAGCAGTACTTC
16 - TRBJ1-3 - TRBV10-3 CAIARGLMDSGNTIYF TGTGCCATCGCAAGGGGACTTATGGACTCTGGAAACACCATATATTTT
13 - TRBJ2-7 TRBD2 TRBV10-3 CAIKPSGRSEQYF TGTGCCATCAAGCCTAGCGGGAGGAGCGAGCAGTACTTC
13 few TRBJ2-7 TRBD2 TRBV20-1 CSARLAGFYEQYF TGCAGTGCTAGACTAGCGGGCTTCTACGAGCAGTACTTC
14 many TRBJ2-5 - TRBV6-5 CASSYSLGIETQYF TGTGCCAGCAGTTACTCTCTGGGTATCGAGACCCAGTACTTC
15 - TRBJ1-6 TRBD1 TRBV25-1 CASSGGQEYNSPLHF TGTGCCAGCAGTGGGGGACAGGAATATAATTCACCCCTCCACTTT
14 - TRBJ1-1 - TRBV5-1 CASSPDGRRTEAFF TGCGCCAGCAGCCCGGACGGACGGCGGACTGAAGCTTTCTTT
17 - TRBJ1-6 - TRBV10-3 CASSFGSGRGYNSPLHF TGTGCCAGCAGTTTCGGTAGTGGCCGAGGATATAATTCACCCCTCCACTTT
15 - TRBJ2-5 - TRBV12-3/TRBV12-4 CASSFVPGRFETQYF TGTGCCAGCAGTTTTGTTCCGGGACGGTTCGAGACCCAGTACTTC
12 - TRBJ1-3 - TRBV29-1 CSVENYGYTIYF TGCAGCGTTGAGAACTATGGCTACACCATATATTTT
12 - TRBJ1-2 TRBD1 TRBV25-1 CASERTGDGYTF TGTGCCAGCGAAAGGACAGGGGACGGCTACACCTTC
16 - TRBJ2-2 - TRBV7-8 CASSPSGPQGTGELFF TGTGCCAGCAGTCCCTCGGGGCCCCAGGGCACCGGGGAGCTGTTTTTT
14 many TRBJ2-7 - TRBV20-1 CSARGDGNGYEQYF TGCAGTGCACGAGGGGACGGGAACGGCTACGAGCAGTACTTC
13 many TRBJ1-4 - TRBV19 CASSFRSIEKLFF TGTGCCAGCAGCTTCCGTTCTATTGAAAAACTGTTTTTT
13 many TRBJ1-2 - TRBV27 CASKLAAGYGYTF TGTGCCAGCAAACTCGCGGCAGGGTATGGCTACACCTTC
16 - TRBJ2-2 - TRBV5-1 CASSQDRVSSAGELFF TGCGCCAGCAGCCAAGATCGGGTCTCTAGCGCCGGGGAGCTGTTTTTT